This section outlines one T cell receptor (beta chain) sequence together with its context. Its recognized antigen is unknown. The read halts 3 residues ahead of the CDR3 end, with the missing end drawn from the germline J gene. Every participant had a single incident cervical HPV16 infection, and women with prevalent HPV16 infections were excluded. Cervical HPV DNA was detected with MY09/MY11 PCR, and genotyping was done by dot-blot hybridization. Around 14 mL of heparinized blood was centrifuged, after which the buffy coat was aliquoted, frozen at -30 degrees C, and then stored at -80 degrees C. QIAGEN kits were used to extract genomic DNA from buffy coat specimens. The data belong to a study of T cells in women clearing cervical HPV infection (dated by TCRdb to 2017 to 2018). Study-wide context: Cases were roughly 24 women with histologically confirmed HPV16-related CIN3 or worse, including 2 invasive cancers. The roughly 25 controls were women who cleared a single incident HPV16 infection within 12 months without developing precancer or cancer. Blood from cases was collected at the visit at which the lesion was first identified, whereas blood from controls was collected once infection was no longer detected. Among cases, blood sampling occurred a median of 149 days after lesion detection, with an interquartile range of roughly 90 to 200 days. Since HLA typing was available for only a few women, HLA type could not be ruled out as a confounder. An exploratory proof-of-principle case-control study, nested within the Guanacaste HPV Natural History Study in Costa Rica, was conducted to compare TCR repertoires across cervical HPV16 outcomes. Cases and controls were matched on year of sample collection and on age within five years. Cases had a median age of almost 35 years compared with under 40 for controls, and baseline characteristics showed no significant differences between the groups. In the parent cohort, roughly 10,000 women aged 18 or older were enrolled in Guanacaste, Costa Rica, during about 1993 to 1994 and were followed for seven years. As quality controls, five blinded duplicates were added to each group, bringing the total to about 60 samples made up of some 50 participants and some ten replicates. General study outcomes and caveats: T-cell numbers per sample were unknown, so richness differences could reflect varying T-cell content rather than repertoire biology. Random forest classifiers combining richness and V gene abundances distinguished cases from controls with an estimated AUC of about 0.8. Whether associations preceded infection or resulted from infection could not be shown with the cross-sectional design, and effector/memory subsets and HPV-specific T cells were not isolated. Lower TRBV6-7 relative abundance was observed in cases than in controls (around 0.1% versus 0.15%; Bonferroni P = 0.0008). Across sequencing depths, CIN3+ cases showed significantly higher TCR repertoire richness than controls, but evenness did not differ between the groups.

TCR beta CDR3 regions were amplified by multiplex PCR from an average of about 1,100 ng genomic DNA per sample using the immunoSEQ assay. To correct primer bias, the assay used a complete synthetic TCR repertoire to set an amplification baseline. Amplicons were sequenced on the Illumina platform. As for how the authors treated the data: Sequences were error-corrected by clustering with frequency ratios and a modified nearest-neighbor algorithm, then analyzed in the immunoSEQ Analyzer with IMGT gene definitions. At each rarefaction depth, TCR richness and evenness were averaged across 20 rarefaction repeats, and any sample with fewer sequences than the depth was left out. Wilcoxon rank sum tests with FDR correction were used to compare relative abundances of V, D and J genes between the groups. An intraclass correlation of about 96% for TCR richness and an average of around 80% across 65 or so gene segments were obtained from the blinded duplicates. TCRdb provides this immuneACCESS table in a form limited to in-frame rearrangements. Some clones are lacking; in checked studies, under half of them reflect an unresolved V gene, and why the rest are absent is not known. That table supplies the V and J calls and clone size; D and trimming were determined from the DNA. The sample's clone listing holds approximately 49,000 clones. Clones ranked in the top ten supply around 1.6% of the sample.

There are 15 amino acids in the CDR3, from cysteine to phenylalanine inclusive. Shown are 36 bases from within the CDR3, in frame from base 1. From the germline V gene, CDR1 is MDHEN and CDR2 is SYDVKM. V ends up 4 bases short and J 4 bases short, with an unmatched junction base count of 7. The V and J segments used are TRBV28 and TRBJ1-3, and TRBD1 aligns with 7 junction nucleotides. This receptor was identified in a woman between 18 and 69 years old with a cervical HPV16 infection that either progressed to CIN3+ or cleared (not recorded which). The sample taken for sequencing was blood buffy coat. Incomplete CDR3 DNA: TGTGCCAGCAGTTCCACAGGGGTGGAAGGAAACACC. Its protein is CASSSTGVEGNT. In full, the CDR3 is CASSSTGVEGNTIYF.